This paragraph reports one T cell receptor beta chain. Antigen specificity is unknown. Reverse transcription of all isolated RNA meant that expressed TCRB transcripts were sequenced. Profiled with immunoSEQ multiplex PCR; TCRdb holds only in-frame clones, not every one. The sample carries 970,000 or so clones, 15% to 20% recorded once. This record comes from a study of beta chain features in type 1 diabetes. Sorting based on CD45RO/CCR7/CD25/CD127/CD95/CD27 separated CD4+ naive, central memory, regulatory and stem cell-like memory cells. V gave up 1 base and J gave up 1 base, with 7 bases separating them. CDR3 length equals 13 residues. Germline V gene data show CDR1 as SQVTM and CDR2 as ANQGSEA. Whole-study findings and limits: It was possible that PCR favored shorter templates, equally so in patients and controls. Type 1 diabetes patients had moderately but significantly shorter TCRB CDR3s in all four CD4+ subsets. Within the patient group, naive, central memory and Treg TCRB repertoires appeared more similar to each other than within healthy donors.

V usage is TRBV29-1 and J usage is TRBJ1-1; no clear D gene. This TCR came from a young woman in good health. Sequenced sample: naive CD4+ T cells from blood. The CDR3 DNA reads as TGCAGCGTTGAAGTTTGGGGGAACACTGAAGCTTTCTTT. Its translation: CSVEVWGNTEAFF.